The 27 T cell receptor beta chains below come from one sample, sequenced in a study of blood T cell repertoires in COVID-19. The repertoire was sequenced with immunoSEQ multiplex PCR; TCRdb's copy has only in-frame clones and lacks some. Among tens of thousands of clones listed, 75% to 95% were seen once. The sequencing input was peripheral blood. These TCRs come from a man between 60 and 75 years old with acute or convalescent COVID-19.

The CDR3 loop reads CASSFGGRASGYTF. The CDR3 region has the DNA TGTGCCAGCAGCTTTGGGGGCAGGGCGTCGGGCTACACCTTC. V and J are TRBV7-2 and TRBJ1-2; D is perhaps TRBD1 (6 bases). CDR1 and CDR2 from the germline V gene are SGHTA and FQGNSA. The CDR3 covers 14 residues. The V gene lost 3 bases and the J gene lost 8 bases, with 16 bases spanning the gap.

The chain uses TRBV9 and TRBJ2-5; D gene unclear. Germline CDR1 and CDR2: SGDLS and YYNGEE. The CDR3 spans 14 residues. V lost 0 bases and J 5 bases, leaving 11 bases between the germline ends. Here the CDR3 reads CASSVVQAVETQYF. The CDR3 DNA reads TGTGCCAGCAGCGTAGTCCAGGCAGTGGAGACCCAGTACTTC.

This chain links TRBV7-2 with TRBJ1-2, with 8 bases that match TRBD1. The CDR3 has 12 amino acids. Trimming at V came to 5 bases and at J to 8 bases, leaving 4 bases not matched to a gene. Germline CDR1 is SGHTA and CDR2 is FQGNSA. DNA for the CDR3: TGTGCCAGCAGCACCCACAGGGGGGGCTACACCTTC. Its protein product is CASSTHRGGYTF.

This clone was picked up one time. The chain is built from TRBV6-4 and TRBJ2-1; D might be TRBD1 (6 bases). The CDR3 is 13 amino acids. V dropped 3 bases and J dropped 7 bases, with 10 bases sitting between them. Germline V lookup: CDR1 MRHNA, CDR2 SNTAGT. In nucleotides, the CDR3 is TGTGCCAGCAGTGAAGGACAGAGTAATGAGCAGTTCTTC. Translation gives CASSEGQSNEQFF.

The rearrangement uses TRBV19 and TRBJ1-5; D is possibly TRBD1 (5 bases). Germline V gene sequence: CDR1 LNHDA, CDR2 SQIVND (reference sequence). The CDR3 is 15 amino acids. V was shortened by 4 bases and J by 6 bases, with 16 bases between the two germline ends. CDR3 bases: TGTGCCAGTAGTACTCCCCCGGGAGGGACTCAGCCCCAGCATTTT. It specifies CASSTPPGGTQPQHF.

The CDR3 nucleotides are TGCGCCAGCAGTGAGTCGGCGGGGGCGGCGAAATCAAATCAGCCCCAGCATTTT. Its protein product is CASSESAGAAKSNQPQHF. V and J are TRBV10-1 and TRBJ1-5; TRBD1 might be the D (6 bases). The CDR3 loop spans 18 amino acids. Germline CDR1 is WNHNN and CDR2 is SYGVQD (reference sequence). Trimming removed 0 bases from V and 4 bases from J, with 19 bases in between.

The V call is TRBV28, the J call TRBJ1-1, with a possible D match to TRBD1 (6 bases). Trimming pared 1 base from V and 1 base from J, leaving 10 bases between. CDR3 length: 15 amino acids. In germline, CDR1 is MDHEN, CDR2 SYDVKM. The CDR3 DNA reads TGTGCCAGCAGTTTATACGTACAGGGGAACACTGAAGCTTTCTTT. Translated: CASSLYVQGNTEAFF.

The rearrangement links TRBV27 to TRBJ2-1; 10 nucleotides agree with TRBD2. This CDR3 contains 14 residues. With 9 bases clipped from V and 7 bases from J, the junction kept 9 bases outside the gene matches. CDR1 and CDR2 (germline): MNHEY, SMNVEV (reference sequence). This CDR3 is CASNSGRAGNEQFF. As DNA, the CDR3 is TGTGCCAGTAACAGCGGGAGGGCGGGAAATGAGCAGTTCTTC.

The rearrangement uses TRBV5-1 and TRBJ2-3; 7 positions agree with TRBD1. This CDR3 has 14 residues. The V segment lost 5 bases and the J segment 2 bases; nucleotides outside the gene matches: 5. Germline-derived CDR1 and CDR2 are SGHRS and YFSETQ. Here the CDR3 DNA reads TGCGCCAGCAGGCCCGGGACAGCCACAGATACGCAGTATTTT. This sequence encodes CASRPGTATDTQYF.

This clone was counted only a few times. The genes are TRBV19 and TRBJ1-2; 7 bases agree with TRBD1. Germline trimming cut 5 bases from V and 8 bases from J; bases unmatched to any gene: 14. Germline V gene lookup returns CDR1 LNHDA and CDR2 SQIVND (reference sequence). This CDR3 has 15 residues. The CDR3 loop reads CASSPRQGLFKGYTF. The CDR3 DNA is TGTGCCAGTAGTCCAAGACAGGGACTCTTTAAAGGCTACACCTTC.

This chain uses TRBV19 with TRBJ1-3; 7 bases agree with TRBD1. CDR1 is LNHDA, CDR2 SQIVND, per germline (reference sequence). The CDR3 sequence is 14 residues long. V was clipped by 9 bases and J by 2 bases; unmatched bases: 7. The CDR3 loop is CASQDRFTGNTIYF. The DNA of the CDR3 is TGTGCCAGCCAGGACAGGTTTACTGGAAACACCATATATTTT. Full variable domain (outside the CDR3, taken from reference TRBV19 and TRBJ1-3): DGGITQSPKYLFRKEGQNVTLSCEQNLNHDAMYWYRQDPGQGLRLIYYSQIVNDFQKGDIAEGYSVSREKKESFPLTVTSAQKNPTAFYLCASQDRFTGNTIYFGEGSWLTVV.

The V gene is TRBV7-9, the J gene TRBJ2-5, with TRBD1 identical over 9 bases. This CDR3 comprises 15 residues. Germline trimming cut 5 bases from V and 4 bases from J; bases unmatched to any gene: 8. Germline CDR1 SEHNR, CDR2 FQNEAQ (reference sequence). The CDR3 DNA is TGTGCCAGCAGCAGAACCGGGACAGGGAGAGAGACCCAGTACTTC. Protein: CASSRTGTGRETQYF.

This clone was detected once. This sequence joins TRBV15 and TRBJ1-3; possible D gene TRBD1, 6 bases. Germline V gene data show CDR1 as LNHNV and CDR2 as YYDKDF (reference sequence). Trimming pared 2 bases from V and 0 bases from J, leaving 11 bases between. This CDR3 spans 16 amino acids. The CDR3, as DNA: TGTGCCACCAGCAGATATGGACAGCCCTCTGGAAACACCATATATTTT. Protein product: CATSRYGQPSGNTIYF.

The chain links TRBV27 to TRBJ1-5; no reliable D call. The germline V gene encodes CDR1 MNHEY and CDR2 SMNVEV (reference sequence). The CDR3 length is 15 residues. The V and J ends lost 0 bases and 0 bases respectively, with 6 bases between them. This CDR3 is CASSLSGISNQPQHF. The CDR3 DNA follows: TGTGCCAGCAGTTTATCCGGGATTAGCAATCAGCCCCAGCATTTT.

The J gene is TRBJ2-3, the V gene TRBV6-5; TRBD1 matches at 7 bases. Germline V gives CDR1 MNHEY, CDR2 SVGAGI. This CDR3 comprises 15 residues. V shed 6 bases and J 1 base; nucleotides not matched to a gene: 7. CDR3 region: CASRATGSRTDTQYF. CDR3 sequence (DNA): TGTGCCAGCAGGGCGACAGGGAGTCGCACAGATACGCAGTATTTT.

This sequence joins TRBV7-2 and TRBJ2-7; D gene ambiguous. CDR1 and CDR2 from the germline V gene are SGHTA and FQGNSA. This CDR3 spans 13 amino acids. Trimming stripped 2 bases from V and 3 bases from J, with 8 bases between. The CDR3 region is CASSLNTYYEQYF. The DNA for the CDR3 is TGTGCCAGCAGCTTAAATACTTACTACGAGCAGTACTTC. The full variable domain, in which reference TRBV7-2 and TRBJ2-7 provide the parts outside the CDR3, is GAGVSQSPSNKVTEKGKDVELRCDPISGHTALYWYRQSLGQGLEFLIYFQGNSAPDKSGLPSDRFSAERTGGSVSTLTIQRTQQEDSAVYLCASSLNTYYEQYFGPGTRLTVT.

V and J are TRBV30 and TRBJ2-7, with D perhaps matching TRBD1 (6 bases). Germline V gives CDR1 GTSNPN, CDR2 SVGIG (reference sequence). V lost 4 bases to trimming and J lost 7 bases, with 17 bases between them. The CDR3 sequence is 13 residues long. This chain's CDR3 is CAWKPYRAGEQYF. The CDR3 DNA is TGTGCCTGGAAACCCTACAGGGCCGGGGAGCAGTACTTC.

The genes are TRBV18 and TRBJ2-5; possibly TRBD2 for D (7 bases). Germline loops: CDR1 KGHSH, CDR2 LQKENI. The V end lost 3 bases, the J end lost 3 bases, and 14 bases lay between the germline ends. The CDR3 is 15 amino acids. The CDR3 coding sequence is TGTGCCAGCTCACCGACGGCGGGGGCAAAAGAGACCCAGTACTTC. Translated: CASSPTAGAKETQYF. The entire variable domain, with the rest obtained from reference TRBV18 and TRBJ2-5, is as follows: NAGVMQNPRHLVRRRGQEARLRCSPMKGHSHVYWYRQLPEEGLKFMVYLQKENIIDESGMPKERFSAEFPKEGPSILRIQQVVRGDSAAYFCASSPTAGAKETQYFGPGTRLLVL.

The V gene is TRBV20-1, the J gene TRBJ2-5; 14 positions agree with TRBD2. The V gene end was trimmed by 3 bases and the J gene end by 2 bases; junction bases not matched to a gene: 23. This CDR3 spans 22 amino acids. Germline CDR1 reads DFQATT; CDR2 reads SNEGSKA (reference sequence). The CDR3 is CSASALAGTSGRGGAQQETQYF. The CDR3 bases are TGCAGTGCTAGTGCCCTCGCCGGGACTAGCGGGAGAGGGGGGGCACAACAAGAGACCCAGTACTTC.

This sequence joins TRBV4-1 and TRBJ2-3, with TRBD2 matching 11 bases. Germline values: CDR1 MGHRA, CDR2 YSYEKL. The junction had 5 bases not matched to a gene; V was cut back by 4 bases and J by 2 bases. The CDR3 consists of 16 residues. CDR3 DNA: TGCGCCAGCAGCCCCCCGGGACTAGCGGTCACAGATACGCAGTATTTT. Protein sequence: CASSPPGLAVTDTQYF.

The rearrangement uses TRBV7-9 and TRBJ2-3; TRBD1 matches at 10 bases. V was pared by 3 bases and J by 4 bases, with 4 bases of the junction left unmatched. CDR1 is SEHNR and CDR2 is FQNEAQ in the germline V gene (reference sequence). There are 15 residues in the CDR3. The CDR3 nucleotides read TGTGCCAGCAGCTTTGGACAGGGGGAGGCAGATACGCAGTATTTT. It codes for CASSFGQGEADTQYF. The full variable domain, in which reference TRBV7-9 and TRBJ2-3 provide the parts outside the CDR3, is DTGVSQNPRHKITKRGQNVTFRCDPISEHNRLYWYRQTLGQGPEFLTYFQNEAQLEKSRLLSDRFSAERPKGSFSTLEIQRTEQGDSAMYLCASSFGQGEADTQYFGPGTRLTVL.

This CDR3 is CASSVGIRRQETQYF. CDR3 DNA sequence: TGTGCCAGCAGCGTAGGAATCAGGAGGCAAGAGACCCAGTACTTC. The chain employs TRBV9 and TRBJ2-5; possible D gene TRBD2, 5 bases. V was clipped by 0 bases and J by 2 bases, with 11 bases between them. The CDR3 contains 15 residues. The germline gives CDR1 SGDLS, CDR2 YYNGEE.

This chain links TRBV6-5 with TRBJ1-4, with a weak D call TRBD1 (6 bases). The V gene's germline CDR1 is MNHEY and CDR2 SVGAGI. The CDR3 length is 15 residues. The V and J ends lost 5 bases and 10 bases respectively, with 20 bases between them. CDR3 sequence (DNA): TGTGCCAGCAGTCCCGCCAGGGGCGATCAGTCAAAACTGTTTTTT. It translates to CASSPARGDQSKLFF.

In nucleotides, the CDR3 is TGTGCCAGCAGCCCACAGGGGAGCGTGGATTCACCCCTCCACTTT. It specifies CASSPQGSVDSPLHF. The rearrangement joins TRBV7-9 to TRBJ1-6; 7 nucleotides align to TRBD1. V lost 5 bases and J lost 8; bases outside the gene matches: 9. There are 15 residues in the CDR3. Germline V gives CDR1 SEHNR, CDR2 FQNEAQ (reference sequence).

The DNA of the CDR3 is TGTGCCAGCAGCTTAGACCCAGGGCGCTCTGGAAACACCATATATTTT. It encodes CASSLDPGRSGNTIYF. The chain recombines TRBV7-2 with TRBJ1-3; a possible D gene is TRBD1 (5 bases). Trimming took 1 base from V and 0 from J, leaving 10 bases between them. The CDR3 runs 16 residues. The germline V gene has CDR1 SGHTA and CDR2 FQGNSA. The full variable domain, its missing parts supplied by reference TRBV7-2 and TRBJ1-3, is GAGVSQSPSNKVTEKGKDVELRCDPISGHTALYWYRQSLGQGLEFLIYFQGNSAPDKSGLPSDRFSAERTGGSVSTLTIQRTQQEDSAVYLCASSLDPGRSGNTIYFGEGSWLTVV.

Written as DNA, the CDR3 is TGTGCCAGTAGTAGAGGGACAGGGGGGTCTGGGGCCAACGTCCTGACTTTC. Protein product: CASSRGTGGSGANVLTF. The rearrangement links TRBV19 to TRBJ2-6; TRBD1 aligns across 11 bases. Trimming took 4 bases from V and 1 from J; bases not matched to a gene: 3. The germline gives CDR1 LNHDA, CDR2 SQIVND (reference sequence). There are 17 residues in the CDR3.

The chain uses TRBV28 and TRBJ2-1; 10 bases match TRBD2. Germline V gene lookup returns CDR1 MDHEN and CDR2 SYDVKM. The length of the CDR3 is 17 residues. J was trimmed by 2 bases and V by 6 bases; bases with no gene match: 10. The CDR3 protein is CASRTRGLAGAYNEQFF. The CDR3 region has the DNA TGTGCCAGCAGGACGAGGGGGCTAGCGGGAGCCTACAATGAGCAGTTCTTC.